This is a list of T cell receptor beta chains from one sample in a study of blood T cell repertoires in COVID-19. Profiling relied on immunoSEQ multiplex PCR, and the TCRdb table lists in-frame clones only, not all of them. The sample contains around 230,000 clones, over 75% of which appear only once. Sample: PBMCs or T cells enriched from blood (not recorded which). The receptors derive from a man aged 40-49 years who had recovered from COVID-19. Both conserved end residues are part of each CDR3. D genes are given only for firm matches. Size tells how often a clone was seen (once, few, many) or the class of an expanded clone, and some rows leave it out.

v_call	j_call	d_call	clone_size	cdr3_aa	cdr3_nt
TRBV9	TRBJ2-3	-	-	CASSPQITPLEDTQYF	TGTGCCAGCAGCCCCCAAATCACCCCGTTGGAGGATACGCAGTATTTT
TRBV18	TRBJ1-6	-	-	CASSDRLGANNSPLHF	TGTGCCAGCTCCGACAGGCTGGGGGCGAATAATTCACCCCTCCACTTT
TRBV9	TRBJ1-2	-	-	CASSVRGANYGYTF	TGTGCCAGCAGCGTGCGGGGGGCTAACTATGGCTACACCTTC
TRBV21-1	TRBJ1-6	-	-	CASSSDAGRSGPLHF	TGTGCCAGCAGCTCCGATGCGGGACGCTCAGGACCCCTCCACTTT
TRBV18	TRBJ1-2	TRBD1	once	CASSPTGEPLLGYTF	TGTGCCAGCTCACCAACAGGGGAGCCCCTTCTTGGCTACACCTTC
TRBV6-1	TRBJ1-6	-	-	CASSEVWGGISPLHF	TGTGCCAGCAGTGAAGTGTGGGGGGGAATTTCACCCCTCCACTTT
TRBV15	TRBJ2-5	-	-	CATSIQWDPIEGTQYF	TGTGCCACCAGCATCCAGTGGGATCCCATCGAGGGGACCCAGTACTTC
TRBV4-1	TRBJ1-2	TRBD1	-	CASSQPQTGGGWDYGYTF	TGCGCCAGCAGCCAACCTCAGACAGGGGGTGGCTGGGACTATGGCTACACCTTC
TRBV10-1	TRBJ2-2	TRBD1	-	CASTQGPTGELFF	TGCGCCAGCACACAGGGGCCCACCGGGGAGCTGTTTTTT
TRBV28	TRBJ1-5	-	-	CAGADSNQPQHF	TGTGCTGGGGCCGATAGCAATCAGCCCCAGCATTTT
TRBV5-8	TRBJ2-1	TRBD2	-	CASSFRLAGAGGFF	TGTGCCAGCAGTTTTCGACTAGCGGGAGCGGGAGGATTCTTC
TRBV6-5	TRBJ1-5	TRBD1	once	CASSKTGGSRQPQHF	TGTGCCAGCAGCAAAACAGGGGGTAGTAGGCAGCCCCAGCATTTT
TRBV10-3	TRBJ1-3	TRBD1	once	CAISGQGFGNTIYF	TGTGCCATCAGTGGACAGGGATTCGGAAACACCATATATTTT
TRBV10-1	TRBJ2-3	-	-	CASSLLDSAGTDTQYF	TGCGCCAGCAGTCTCTTGGACAGTGCCGGCACAGATACGCAGTATTTT
TRBV12-3/TRBV12-4	TRBJ1-2	-	-	CASSFYANYGYTF	TGTGCCAGCAGTTTTTATGCTAACTATGGCTACACCTTC
TRBV19	TRBJ1-1	-	-	CASSQRRTEAFF	TGTGCCAGTAGTCAAAGGAGGACTGAAGCTTTCTTT